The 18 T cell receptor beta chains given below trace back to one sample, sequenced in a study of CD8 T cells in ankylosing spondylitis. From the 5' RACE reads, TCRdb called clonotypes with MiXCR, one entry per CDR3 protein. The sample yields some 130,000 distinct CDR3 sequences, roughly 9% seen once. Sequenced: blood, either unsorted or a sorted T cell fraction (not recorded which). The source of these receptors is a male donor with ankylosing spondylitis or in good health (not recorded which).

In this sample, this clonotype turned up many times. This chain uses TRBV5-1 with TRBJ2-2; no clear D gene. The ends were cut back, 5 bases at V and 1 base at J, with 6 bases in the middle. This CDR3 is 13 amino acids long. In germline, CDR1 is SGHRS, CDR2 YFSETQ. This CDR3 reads CASRAENTGELFF. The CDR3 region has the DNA TGCGCCAGCAGGGCGGAGAACACCGGGGAGCTGTTTTTT.

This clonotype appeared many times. The chain's CDR3 is CASRSGTSLAKNIQYF. The CDR3 nucleotides read TGTGCCAGCAGGTCCGGGACTTCACTAGCCAAAAACATTCAGTACTTC. The chain couples TRBV12-3 or TRBV12-4 to TRBJ2-4; possible D gene TRBD2, 6 bases. This CDR3 spans 16 amino acids. Trimming left V 6 bases short and J 0 bases short, with 15 bases between.

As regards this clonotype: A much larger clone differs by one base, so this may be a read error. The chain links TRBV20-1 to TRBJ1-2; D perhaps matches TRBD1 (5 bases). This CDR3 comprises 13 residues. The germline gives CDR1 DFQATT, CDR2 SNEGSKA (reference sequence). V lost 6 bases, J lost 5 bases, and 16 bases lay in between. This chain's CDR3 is CSAGGVVGYGYTF. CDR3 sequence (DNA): TGCAGTGCCGGGGGGGTTGTGGGGTATGGCTACACCTTC.

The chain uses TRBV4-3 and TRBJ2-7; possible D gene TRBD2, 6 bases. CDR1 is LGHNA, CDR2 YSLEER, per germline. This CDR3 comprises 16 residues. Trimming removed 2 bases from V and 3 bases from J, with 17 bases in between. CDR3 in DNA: TGCGCCAGCAGCCAAACACCGACTAGGAATTTCTACGAGCAGTACTTC. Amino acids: CASSQTPTRNFYEQYF.

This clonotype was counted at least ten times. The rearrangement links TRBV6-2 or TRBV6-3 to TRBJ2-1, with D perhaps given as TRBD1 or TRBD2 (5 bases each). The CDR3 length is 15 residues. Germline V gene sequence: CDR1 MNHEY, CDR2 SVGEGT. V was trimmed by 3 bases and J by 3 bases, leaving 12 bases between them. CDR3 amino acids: CASSYKSGSYNEQFF. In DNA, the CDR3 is TGTGCCAGCAGTTATAAGTCAGGGAGCTACAATGAGCAGTTCTTC.

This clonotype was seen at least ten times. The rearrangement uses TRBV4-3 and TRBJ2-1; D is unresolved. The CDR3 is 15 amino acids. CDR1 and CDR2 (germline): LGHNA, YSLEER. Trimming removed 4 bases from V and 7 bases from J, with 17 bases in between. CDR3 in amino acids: CASSPQGYKVNEQFF. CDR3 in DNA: TGCGCCAGCAGCCCACAAGGGTATAAGGTTAATGAGCAGTTCTTC.

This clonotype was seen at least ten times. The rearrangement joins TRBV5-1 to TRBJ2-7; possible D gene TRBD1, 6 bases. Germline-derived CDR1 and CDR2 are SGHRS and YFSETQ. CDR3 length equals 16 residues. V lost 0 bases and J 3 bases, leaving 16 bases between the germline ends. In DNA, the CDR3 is TGCGCCAGCAGCTTGGCCGCGGACAGAATTGACTACGAGCAGTACTTC. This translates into CASSLAADRIDYEQYF.

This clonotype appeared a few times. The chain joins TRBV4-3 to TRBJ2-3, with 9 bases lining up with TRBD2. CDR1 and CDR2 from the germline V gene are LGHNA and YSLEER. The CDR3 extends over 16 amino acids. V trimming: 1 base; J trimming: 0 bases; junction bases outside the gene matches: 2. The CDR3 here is CASSQVAGGSTDTQYF. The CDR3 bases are TGCGCCAGCAGCCAAGTCGCGGGAGGGAGCACAGATACGCAGTATTTT.

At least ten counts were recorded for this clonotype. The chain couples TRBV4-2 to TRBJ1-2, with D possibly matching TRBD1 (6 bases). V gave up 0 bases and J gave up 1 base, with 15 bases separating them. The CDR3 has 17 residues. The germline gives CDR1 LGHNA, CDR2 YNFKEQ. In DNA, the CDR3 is TGTGCCAGCAGCCAAGATCACACAGGGAAGCGTAACTATGGCTACACCTTC. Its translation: CASSQDHTGKRNYGYTF.

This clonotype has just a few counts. CDR3: CASSFSLGRDQETQYF. As DNA, the CDR3 is TGTGCCAGCAGCTTTTCCCTGGGGCGGGACCAAGAGACCCAGTACTTC. The chain joins TRBV7-6 to TRBJ2-5, with D possibly called TRBD1 or TRBD2 (5 bases each). The germline V gene has CDR1 SGHVS and CDR2 FNYEAQ. This CDR3 region has 16 residues. The ends were cut back, 3 bases at V and 0 bases at J, with 14 bases in the middle.

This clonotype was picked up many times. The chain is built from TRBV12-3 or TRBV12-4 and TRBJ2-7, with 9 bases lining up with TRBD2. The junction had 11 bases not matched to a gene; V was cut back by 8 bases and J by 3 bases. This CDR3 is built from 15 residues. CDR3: CASSLIAGVNYEQYF. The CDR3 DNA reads TGTGCCAGCTCCCTCATAGCGGGAGTTAACTACGAGCAGTACTTC.

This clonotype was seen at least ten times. In DNA, the CDR3 is TGCGCCAGCCGCCTGACAGGAGCCGAAGAGCAGTACTTC. Translating it yields CASRLTGAEEQYF. The V call is TRBV5-1, the J call TRBJ2-7, with D maybe TRBD1 (6 bases). Trimming removed 7 bases from V and 7 bases from J, with 18 bases in between. Per the germline V gene, CDR1 is SGHRS and CDR2 is YFSETQ. CDR3 length: 13 residues. Using reference TRBV5-1 and TRBJ2-7 for the parts outside the CDR3, the full variable domain is KAGVTQTPRYLIKTRGQQVTLSCSPISGHRSVSWYQQTPGQGLQFLFEYFSETQRNKGNFPGRFSGRQFSNSRSEMNVSTLELGDSALYLCASRLTGAEEQYFGPGTRLTVT.

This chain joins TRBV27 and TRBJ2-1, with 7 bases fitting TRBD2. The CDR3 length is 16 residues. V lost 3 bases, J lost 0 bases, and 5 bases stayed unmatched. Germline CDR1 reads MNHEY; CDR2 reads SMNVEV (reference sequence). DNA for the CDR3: TGTGCCAGCAGTTTGACTAGCAGCTACTCCTACAATGAGCAGTTCTTC. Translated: CASSLTSSYSYNEQFF.

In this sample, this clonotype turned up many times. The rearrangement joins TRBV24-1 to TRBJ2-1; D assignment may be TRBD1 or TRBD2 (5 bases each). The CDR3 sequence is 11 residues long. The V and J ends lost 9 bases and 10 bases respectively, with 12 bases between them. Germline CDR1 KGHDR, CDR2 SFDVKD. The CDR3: CATAQGAEQFF. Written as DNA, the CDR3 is TGTGCCACCGCTCAGGGAGCCGAGCAGTTCTTC.

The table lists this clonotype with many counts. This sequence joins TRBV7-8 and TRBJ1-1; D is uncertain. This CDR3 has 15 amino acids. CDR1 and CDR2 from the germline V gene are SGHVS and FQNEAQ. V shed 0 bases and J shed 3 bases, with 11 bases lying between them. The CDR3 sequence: CASSLAGMRDTEAFF. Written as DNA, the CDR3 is TGTGCCAGCAGCTTAGCTGGGATGAGGGACACTGAAGCTTTCTTT.

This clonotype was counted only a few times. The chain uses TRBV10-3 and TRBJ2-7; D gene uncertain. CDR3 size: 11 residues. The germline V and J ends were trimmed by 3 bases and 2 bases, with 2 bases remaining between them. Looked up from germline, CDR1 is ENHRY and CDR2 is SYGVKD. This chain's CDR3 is CAISDPYEQYF. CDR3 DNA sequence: TGTGCCATCAGTGACCCCTACGAGCAGTACTTC.

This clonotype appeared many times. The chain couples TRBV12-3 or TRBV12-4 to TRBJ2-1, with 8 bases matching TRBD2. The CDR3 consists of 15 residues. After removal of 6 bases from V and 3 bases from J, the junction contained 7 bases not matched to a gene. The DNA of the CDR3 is TGTGCCAGCAGCCCCCCGGGACTAGTCTACAATGAGCAGTTCTTC. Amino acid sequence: CASSPPGLVYNEQFF.

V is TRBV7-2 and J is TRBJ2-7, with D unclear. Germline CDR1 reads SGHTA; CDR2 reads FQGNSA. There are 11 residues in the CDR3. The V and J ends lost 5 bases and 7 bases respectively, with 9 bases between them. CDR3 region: CASSNLWEQYF. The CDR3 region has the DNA TGTGCCAGCAGCAACCTGTGGGAGCAGTACTTC.